Presented here are 13 T cell receptor beta chains from one specimen sequenced in a study of identical twins. TCRdb re-analysed the 5' RACE reads in MiXCR, keeping a single row per CDR3 protein. The sample carries around 1.7 million distinct CDR3 sequences, less than 35% recorded once. The source material was cord blood. These receptors were obtained from a newborn girl in good health.

There are a few counts of this clonotype. The CDR3 loop reads CASSETSGGEDTQYF. Written as DNA, the CDR3 is TGTGCCAGCAGCGAGACTAGCGGGGGAGAGGATACGCAGTATTTT. This rearrangement joins TRBV5-6 to TRBJ2-3; 12 positions match TRBD2. CDR1 is SGHDT and CDR2 is YYEEEE in the germline V gene. This CDR3 region has 15 residues. The V segment lost 4 bases and the J segment 6 bases; nucleotides outside the gene matches: 6.

This clonotype was picked up a small number of times. The chain joins TRBV20-1 to TRBJ2-3, with TRBD2 matching over 10 bases. The junction had 9 bases not matched to a gene; V was cut back by 1 base and J by 5 bases. The CDR3 length is 16 residues. The V gene's germline CDR1 is DFQATT and CDR2 SNEGSKA (reference sequence). The CDR3 sequence: CSARGPLAGVGDTQYF. The CDR3 DNA reads as TGCAGTGCTAGAGGACCGCTAGCGGGAGTAGGAGATACGCAGTATTTT.

The rearrangement joins TRBV20-1 to TRBJ2-5; 7 bases agree with TRBD1. Germline-derived CDR1 and CDR2 are DFQATT and SNEGSKA (reference sequence). V lost 3 bases, J lost 5 bases, and 9 bases stayed unmatched. The length of the CDR3 is 14 residues. The CDR3 protein is CSARALGQEETQYF. The CDR3 DNA reads TGCAGTGCTAGGGCCCTCGGACAGGAGGAGACCCAGTACTTC.

This clonotype has just a few counts. J is TRBJ2-3 and V is TRBV30; D call uncertain. CDR1 GTSNPN and CDR2 SVGIG come from the germline V gene (reference sequence). The CDR3 totals 11 residues. Trimming left V 5 bases short and J 4 bases short, with 7 bases between. This chain's CDR3 is CAWLDADTQYF. DNA of the CDR3: TGTGCCTGGCTCGACGCAGATACGCAGTATTTT.

The CDR3 DNA follows: TGCAGCGTGCTGACGGGGGGGCTGGACAATGAGCAGTTCTTC. This translates into CSVLTGGLDNEQFF. The chain recombines TRBV29-1 with TRBJ2-1; 8 nucleotides line up with TRBD2. Germline V gene data show CDR1 as SQVTM and CDR2 as ANQGSEA. V dropped 6 bases and J dropped 5; count of bases not matched to a gene: 9. The CDR3 totals 14 residues.

This clonotype has a handful of counts. The CDR3 DNA reads TGCAGTGCTAGAGAACAGGGCAGGAGGGGCTACACCTTC. Protein sequence: CSAREQGRRGYTF. This rearrangement joins TRBV20-1 to TRBJ1-2, with a possible D match to TRBD1 (6 bases). The CDR3 is 13 residues long. Germline V gene lookup returns CDR1 DFQATT and CDR2 SNEGSKA (reference sequence). Trimming cost V 0 bases and J 8 bases, with 13 bases left between them.

This clonotype was observed a handful of times. This chain links TRBV5-1 with TRBJ2-4, with 12 bases lining up with TRBD2. The J call may be wrong; the DNA end is better matched by TRBJ2-7. The CDR3 is 15 residues long. CDR1 SGHRS and CDR2 YFSETQ come from the germline V gene. CDR3 loop: CASSTGTSGFSEQYF. The CDR3 DNA sequence: TGCGCCAGCAGCACCGGGACTAGCGGGTTTTCCGAGCAGTACTTC.

The chain carries TRBV14 and TRBJ2-5; 9 bases align to TRBD2. Germline CDR1 SGHDN, CDR2 FVKESK. With V trimmed by 0 bases and J by 2 bases, 7 bases remained unmatched. This CDR3 comprises 17 residues. The CDR3 DNA reads as TGTGCCAGCAGCCAAGATCACCTAGCGGGACCACAAGAGACCCAGTACTTC. As protein: CASSQDHLAGPQETQYF. Filled out from reference TRBV14 and TRBJ2-5, the complete variable domain reads EAGVTQFPSHSVIEKGQTVTLRCDPISGHDNLYWYRRVMGKEIKFLLHFVKESKQDESGMPNNRFLAERTGGTYSTLKVQPAELEDSGVYFCASSQDHLAGPQETQYFGPGTRLLVL.

This chain joins TRBV6-6 and TRBJ2-2, with 7 nucleotides matching TRBD2. Germline values: CDR1 MNHNY, CDR2 SVGAGI (reference sequence). The CDR3 spans 15 residues. J gave up 6 bases and V 8 bases, and 12 bases lay outside the gene matches. The CDR3 region is CASRGVDLWAGELFF. CDR3 nucleotides: TGTGCCAGCCGGGGGGTGGACCTTTGGGCCGGGGAGCTGTTTTTT.

The genes are TRBV7-2 and TRBJ2-7; D gene unclear. The better agreement between TRBJ2-5 and the DNA end casts doubt on the J call. This CDR3 region has 14 residues. The germline CDR1 and CDR2 sequences are SGHTA and FQGNSA. The CDR3 loop is CASSQNGRGETQYF. Written as DNA, the CDR3 is TGTGCCAGCAGCCAAAACGGTAGAGGAGAGACCCAGTACTTC.

Here the CDR3 reads CASSYWLAGAPNEQYF. CDR3 nucleotide sequence: TGTGCCAGCAGTTATTGGCTAGCGGGAGCCCCCAATGAGCAGTACTTC. The V call is TRBV6-5, the J call TRBJ2-1, with 10 bases matching TRBD2. The end of the DNA is better explained by TRBJ2-7, so the J call may be wrong. The CDR3 loop spans 16 amino acids. Germline CDR1 reads MNHEY; CDR2 reads SVGAGI.

A remark on this clonotype: This sequence may be a read error, since a much larger clone differs from it by one base. The J gene is TRBJ2-3, the V gene TRBV20-1; possible D gene TRBD2, 5 bases. The CDR3 sequence is 13 residues long. Germline assignment: CDR1 DFQATT and CDR2 SNEGSKA (reference sequence). The CDR3, as DNA: TGCGGTGCTAATTTAGCGTTGGCAGATACGCAGTATTTT. Translating it yields CGANLALADTQYF.

The rearrangement uses TRBV20-1 and TRBJ2-7, with D possibly being TRBD2 (6 bases). This CDR3 comprises 12 residues. CDR1 and CDR2 from the germline V gene are DFQATT and SNEGSKA (reference sequence). The CDR3 region has the DNA TGCAGCCCCAAGGTGGGAGGCTACGAGCAGTACTTC. It translates to CSPKVGGYEQYF.